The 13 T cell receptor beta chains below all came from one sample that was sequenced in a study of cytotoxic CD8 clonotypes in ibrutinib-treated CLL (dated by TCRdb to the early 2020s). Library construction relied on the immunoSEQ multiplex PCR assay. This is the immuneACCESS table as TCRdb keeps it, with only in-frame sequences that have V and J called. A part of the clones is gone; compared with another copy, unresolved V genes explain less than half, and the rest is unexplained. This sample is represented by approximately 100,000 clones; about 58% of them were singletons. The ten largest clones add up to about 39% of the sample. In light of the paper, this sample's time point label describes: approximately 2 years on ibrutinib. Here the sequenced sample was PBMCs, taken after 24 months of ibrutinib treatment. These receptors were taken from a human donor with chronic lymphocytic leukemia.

The CDR3 sequence: CASSIGQANSPLHF. CDR3 DNA sequence: TGTGCCAGTAGTATAGGACAGGCAAATTCACCCCTCCACTTT. The chain combines TRBV19 with TRBJ1-6, with TRBD1 as a possible D gene (6 bases). CDR1 is LNHDA and CDR2 is SQIVND in the germline V gene (reference sequence). This CDR3 contains 14 residues. V gave up 1 base and J gave up 7 bases, with 8 bases separating them. Based on the CDR3 plus reference TRBV19 and TRBJ1-6, the full variable domain is DGGITQSPKYLFRKEGQNVTLSCEQNLNHDAMYWYRQDPGQGLRLIYYSQIVNDFQKGDIAEGYSVSREKKESFPLTVTSAQKNPTAFYLCASSIGQANSPLHFGNGTRLTVT.

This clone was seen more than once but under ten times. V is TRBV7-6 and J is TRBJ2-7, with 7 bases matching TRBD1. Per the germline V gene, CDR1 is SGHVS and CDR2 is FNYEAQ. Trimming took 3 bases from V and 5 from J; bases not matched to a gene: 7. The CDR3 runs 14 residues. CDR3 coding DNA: TGTGCCAGCAGCTTGACAGGGTTGGCTAACGAGCAGTACTTC. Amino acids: CASSLTGLANEQYF. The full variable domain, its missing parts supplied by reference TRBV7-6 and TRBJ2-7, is GAGVSQSPRYKVTKRGQDVALRCDPISGHVSLYWYRQALGQGPEFLTYFNYEAQQDKSGLPNDRFSAERPEGSISTLTIQRTEQRDSAMYRCASSLTGLANEQYFGPGTRLTVT.

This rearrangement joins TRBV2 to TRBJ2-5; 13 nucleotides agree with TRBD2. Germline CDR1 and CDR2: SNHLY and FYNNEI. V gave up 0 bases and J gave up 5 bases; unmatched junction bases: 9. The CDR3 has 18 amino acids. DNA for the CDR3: TGTGCCAGCAGTGAAGCAAGACTAGCGGGGGGCACGAGGGAGACCCAGTACTTC. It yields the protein CASSEARLAGGTRETQYF. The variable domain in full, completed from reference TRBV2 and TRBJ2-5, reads EPEVTQTPSHQVTQMGQEVILRCVPISNHLYFYWYRQILGQKVEFLVSFYNNEISEKSEIFDDQFSVERPDGSNFTLKIRSTKLEDSAMYFCASSEARLAGGTRETQYFGPGTRLLVL.

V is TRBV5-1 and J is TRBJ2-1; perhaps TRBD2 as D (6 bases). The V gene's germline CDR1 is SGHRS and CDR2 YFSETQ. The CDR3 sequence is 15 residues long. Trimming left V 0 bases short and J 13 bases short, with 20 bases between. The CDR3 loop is CASSLGPGAPNSQFF. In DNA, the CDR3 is TGCGCCAGCAGCTTGGGCCCGGGAGCGCCCAATTCCCAGTTCTTC.

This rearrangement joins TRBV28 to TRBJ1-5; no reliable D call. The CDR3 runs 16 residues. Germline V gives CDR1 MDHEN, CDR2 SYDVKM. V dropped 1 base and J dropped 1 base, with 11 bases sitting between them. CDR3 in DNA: TGTGCCAGCAGTTTATTGGGAATTGGAAGCAATCAGCCCCAGCATTTT. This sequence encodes CASSLLGIGSNQPQHF.

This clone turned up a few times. The CDR3 loop reads CASSFQPDSVYGYTF. The CDR3 DNA reads TGTGCCAGCAGCTTCCAGCCGGACAGTGTCTATGGCTACACCTTC. This sequence joins TRBV7-8 and TRBJ1-2; D possibly corresponds to TRBD1 (6 bases). The CDR3 loop spans 15 amino acids. The germline V gene encodes CDR1 SGHVS and CDR2 FQNEAQ. The V end was cut by 3 bases, the J end by 4 bases, with 15 bases between. Filled out from reference TRBV7-8 and TRBJ1-2, the complete variable domain reads GAGVSQSPRYKVAKRGQDVALRCDPISGHVSLFWYQQALGQGPEFLTYFQNEAQLDKSGLPSDRFFAERPEGSVSTLKIQRTQQEDSAVYLCASSFQPDSVYGYTFGSGTRLTVV.

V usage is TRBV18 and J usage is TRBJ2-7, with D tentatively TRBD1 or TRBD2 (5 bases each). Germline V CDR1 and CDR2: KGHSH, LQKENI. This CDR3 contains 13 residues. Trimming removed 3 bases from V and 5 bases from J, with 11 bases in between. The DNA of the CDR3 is TGTGCCAGCTCACCTGGGTTGGGGGACGAGCAGTACTTC. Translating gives CASSPGLGDEQYF.

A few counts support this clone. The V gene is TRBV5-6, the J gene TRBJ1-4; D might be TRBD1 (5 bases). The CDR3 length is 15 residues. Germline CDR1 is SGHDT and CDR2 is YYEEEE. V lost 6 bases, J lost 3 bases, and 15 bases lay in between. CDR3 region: CASNLRGGANEKLFF. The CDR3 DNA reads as TGTGCCAGCAACCTAAGGGGCGGGGCTAATGAAAAACTGTTTTTT. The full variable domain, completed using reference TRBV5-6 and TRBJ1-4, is DAGVTQSPTHLIKTRGQQVTLRCSPKSGHDTVSWYQQALGQGPQFIFQYYEEEERQRGNFPDRFSGHQFPNYSSELNVNALLLGDSALYLCASNLRGGANEKLFFGSGTQLSVL.

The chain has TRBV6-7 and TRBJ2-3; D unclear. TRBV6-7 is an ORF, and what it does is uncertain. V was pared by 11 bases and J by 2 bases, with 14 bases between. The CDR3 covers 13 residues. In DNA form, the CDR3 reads TGTGCCCCAAGGGTGGGTAACACAGATACGCAGTATTTT. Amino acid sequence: CAPRVGNTDTQYF.

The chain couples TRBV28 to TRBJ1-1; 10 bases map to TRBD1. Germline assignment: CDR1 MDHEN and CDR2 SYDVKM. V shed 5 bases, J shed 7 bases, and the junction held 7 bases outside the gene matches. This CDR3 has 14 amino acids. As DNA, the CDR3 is TGTGCCAGCAGTGACAGGGGGCGGGAGGGTGAAGCTTTCTTT. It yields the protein CASSDRGREGEAFF.

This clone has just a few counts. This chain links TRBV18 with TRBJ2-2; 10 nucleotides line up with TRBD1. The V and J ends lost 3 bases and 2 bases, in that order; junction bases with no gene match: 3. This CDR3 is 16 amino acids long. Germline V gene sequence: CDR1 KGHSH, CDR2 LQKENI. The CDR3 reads CASSPPTGGNTGELFF. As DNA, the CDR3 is TGTGCCAGCTCACCGCCGACAGGGGGCAACACCGGGGAGCTGTTTTTT.

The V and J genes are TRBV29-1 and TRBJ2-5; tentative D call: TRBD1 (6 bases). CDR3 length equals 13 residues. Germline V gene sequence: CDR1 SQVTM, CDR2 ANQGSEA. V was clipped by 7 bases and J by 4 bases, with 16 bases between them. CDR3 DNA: TGCAGCGCCCAGCCAGCAGGGGTAGAGACCCAGTACTTC. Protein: CSAQPAGVETQYF.

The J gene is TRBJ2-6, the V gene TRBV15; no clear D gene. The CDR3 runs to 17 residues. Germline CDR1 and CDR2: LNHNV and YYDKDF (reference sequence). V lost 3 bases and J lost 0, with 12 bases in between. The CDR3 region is CATSRALPSSGANVLTF. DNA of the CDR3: TGTGCCACCAGCAGGGCCCTCCCCTCCTCTGGGGCCAACGTCCTGACTTTC.